The clone carrying this T cell receptor beta chain has a handful of counts. The data derive from a study of response to subunit inactivated influenza vaccine. TCRdb fed the RT-PCR reads into MiXCR, producing one record per CDR3 protein. The sample contains more than 500,000 distinct CDR3 sequences, over 9% of which appear only once. V shed 4 bases and J 2 bases; nucleotides not matched to a gene: 7. Germline loops: CDR1 SGHRS, CDR2 YFSETQ. CDR3 length: 15 amino acids. This sample was shared with a second study, whose subject was T cells expressing NK-cell markers. That study reports: With UMIs, 5'RACE template switching was used to make TCR beta cDNA.

The chain joins TRBV5-1 to TRBJ2-7, with 9 bases that match TRBD2. The sequencing used PBMCs from blood, collected on the day of vaccination. This TCR was recovered from a man aged 50-59 years who received an inactivated influenza vaccine. Here the CDR3 reads CASSLLTSGTYEQYF. CDR3 DNA: TGCGCCAGCAGCCTACTGACTAGCGGAACCTACGAGCAGTACTTC.